Below are 30 T cell receptor beta chains sequenced from a single sample in a study of blood T cell repertoires in COVID-19. Assay used: immunoSEQ multiplex PCR; TCRdb lists only in-frame clones, some missing. This table has roughly 160,000 clones, roughly 85% appearing once. The sample comprised peripheral blood. The receptors come from a woman over 75 with acute or convalescent COVID-19.

The gene calls are TRBV19 and TRBJ2-7, with 9 nucleotides matching TRBD1. This CDR3 has 15 amino acids. Trimming took 0 bases from V and 3 from J; bases not matched to a gene: 3. Germline CDR1 reads LNHDA; CDR2 reads SQIVND (reference sequence). CDR3 in amino acids: CASSIDAGQGYEQYF. CDR3 coding DNA: TGTGCCAGTAGTATAGATGCGGGACAGGGCTACGAGCAGTACTTC.

The genes are TRBV20-1 and TRBJ2-1; D is possibly TRBD2 (5 bases). The CDR3 has 13 residues. Between the trimmed V and J ends, which lost 3 bases and 7 bases, there was a span of 13 bases. Germline CDR1 and CDR2: DFQATT and SNEGSKA (reference sequence). The CDR3 protein is CSASAPTGNEQFF. In DNA, the CDR3 is TGCAGTGCTAGTGCCCCTACGGGGAATGAGCAGTTCTTC.

This clone has only a few counts. The rearrangement uses TRBV10-3 and TRBJ2-2, with 9 bases matching TRBD1. The trim removed 3 bases at V and 7 bases at J, leaving 9 bases unmatched. The CDR3 runs to 16 residues. The V gene's germline CDR1 is ENHRY and CDR2 SYGVKD. DNA for the CDR3: TGTGCCATCAGTGAACCGGGACAGGGCCCGGACGGGGAGCTGTTTTTT. As protein: CAISEPGQGPDGELFF.

A few counts support this clone. The chain's CDR3 is CASSSQGKREQFF. The CDR3 coding sequence is TGTGCCAGCAGTAGTCAGGGGAAGAGGGAGCAGTTCTTC. V gene TRBV12-3 or TRBV12-4 combines with J gene TRBJ2-1; a weak D match, TRBD1 (6 bases). Trimming stripped 5 bases from V and 10 bases from J, with 15 bases between. This CDR3 contains 13 residues.

This chain joins TRBV24-1 and TRBJ2-2, with 12 bases aligning to TRBD1. The CDR3 spans 16 residues. In germline, CDR1 is KGHDR, CDR2 SFDVKD. The V segment lost 7 bases and the J segment 5 bases; nucleotides outside the gene matches: 7. CDR3 DNA: TGTGCCACCAGCCAACCGGGACAGGGGGCGACCGGGGAGCTGTTTTTT. Its translation: CATSQPGQGATGELFF.

Written as DNA, the CDR3 is TGTGCCAGCAGCCCAGACAGGGGGCTTTTTGAAAAACTGTTTTTT. Its protein is CASSPDRGLFEKLFF. The chain recombines TRBV7-2 with TRBJ1-4, with 10 bases lining up with TRBD1. V shed 5 bases and J 7 bases; nucleotides not matched to a gene: 7. Germline V gene lookup returns CDR1 SGHTA and CDR2 FQGNSA. The CDR3 loop spans 15 amino acids.

The V gene is TRBV27, the J gene TRBJ2-6; 7 nucleotides align to TRBD1. This CDR3 is built from 18 residues. The V segment lost 5 bases and the J segment 3 bases; nucleotides outside the gene matches: 13. Germline CDR1 is MNHEY and CDR2 is SMNVEV (reference sequence). CDR3 protein: CASSPTYRGLRGANVLTF. The CDR3 DNA sequence: TGTGCCAGCAGTCCTACATACAGGGGCCTCCGTGGGGCCAACGTCCTGACTTTC. The full variable domain, completed using reference TRBV27 and TRBJ2-6, is EAQVTQNPRYLITVTGKKLTVTCSQNMNHEYMSWYRQDPGLGLRQIYYSMNVEVTDKGDVPEGYKVSRKEKRNFPLILESPSPNQTSLYFCASSPTYRGLRGANVLTFGAGSRLTVL.

The chain links TRBV18 to TRBJ1-1; perhaps TRBD1 as D (6 bases). The germline V gene has CDR1 KGHSH and CDR2 LQKENI. The CDR3 sequence is 16 residues long. V was pared by 2 bases and J by 8 bases, with 21 bases between. CDR3 sequence (DNA): TGTGCCAGCTCACCAAGAATCTTAGGACAGACCTACGAAGCTTTCTTT. As protein: CASSPRILGQTYEAFF.

This sequence joins TRBV29-1 and TRBJ1-1; TRBD1 might be the D (5 bases). The V gene lost 2 bases and the J gene lost 6 bases, with 13 bases spanning the gap. The CDR3 length is 13 residues. Germline CDR1 SQVTM, CDR2 ANQGSEA. For the CDR3, the DNA is TGCAGCGTTGAACAGGGAGGGGTCTCTGAAGCTTTCTTT. Protein sequence: CSVEQGGVSEAFF.

The rearrangement links TRBV19 to TRBJ1-5; the D is unclear. V lost 7 bases to trimming and J lost 3 bases, with 7 bases between them. The CDR3 spans 12 residues. CDR1 and CDR2 from the germline V gene are LNHDA and SQIVND (reference sequence). Written as DNA, the CDR3 is TGTGCCAGTAAGAGTAACAATCAGCCCCAGCATTTT. Its protein product is CASKSNNQPQHF.

The CDR3 sequence: CASSPDRETRNSPLHF. Here the CDR3 DNA reads TGCGCCAGCAGCCCCGACAGGGAGACCCGTAATTCACCCCTCCACTTT. The chain combines TRBV4-3 with TRBJ1-6, with TRBD1 identical over 7 bases. The CDR3 contains 16 residues. V lost 4 bases and J lost 6; bases outside the gene matches: 9. CDR1 is LGHNA and CDR2 is YSLEER in the germline V gene.

The chain has TRBV7-2 and TRBJ1-1; D unresolved. Trimming pared 5 bases from V and 1 base from J, leaving 11 bases between. Per the germline V gene, CDR1 is SGHTA and CDR2 is FQGNSA. The CDR3 totals 14 residues. Written as DNA, the CDR3 is TGTGCCAGCAGCCCCGGGCGGGGGAACACTGAAGCTTTCTTT. As protein: CASSPGRGNTEAFF. The whole variable domain, filled in from reference TRBV7-2 and TRBJ1-1, reads GAGVSQSPSNKVTEKGKDVELRCDPISGHTALYWYRQSLGQGLEFLIYFQGNSAPDKSGLPSDRFSAERTGGSVSTLTIQRTQQEDSAVYLCASSPGRGNTEAFFGQGTRLTVV.

The genes are TRBV29-1 and TRBJ2-7; D is possibly TRBD1 (7 bases). V lost 0 bases and J 3 bases, leaving 12 bases between the germline ends. Per the germline V gene, CDR1 is SQVTM and CDR2 is ANQGSEA. The CDR3 sequence is 14 residues long. This CDR3 reads CSVEEGGGIYEQYF. DNA for the CDR3: TGCAGCGTTGAAGAAGGAGGGGGCATCTACGAGCAGTACTTC.

The chain links TRBV28 to TRBJ2-1; 8 nucleotides agree with TRBD2. The length of the CDR3 is 14 residues. Trimming removed 6 bases from V and 10 bases from J; junction bases left unmatched: 11. CDR1 is MDHEN, CDR2 SYDVKM, per germline. CDR3 loop: CASRRGAGVHEQFF. The CDR3 coding sequence is TGTGCCAGCAGGCGGGGAGCGGGGGTCCACGAGCAGTTCTTC.

This clone was picked up a small number of times. The chain is built from TRBV11-3 and TRBJ2-2; 11 bases match TRBD2. With V trimmed by 5 bases and J by 7 bases, 6 bases remained unmatched. Germline V lookup: CDR1 SGHNT, CDR2 YENEEA. This CDR3 is built from 15 residues. CDR3: CASSKLAGVNGELFF. The CDR3 DNA reads as TGTGCCAGCAGCAAACTAGCGGGAGTCAACGGGGAGCTGTTTTTT.

V usage is TRBV25-1 and J usage is TRBJ2-5, with 8 bases matching TRBD2. Trimming at V came to 1 base and at J to 9 bases, leaving 10 bases not matched to a gene. Germline V gene sequence: CDR1 MGHDK, CDR2 SYGVNS. The CDR3 covers 15 residues. The CDR3 loop is CASSEFRLAGSSQYF. In DNA, the CDR3 is TGTGCCAGCAGTGAATTTCGCCTAGCGGGCTCCTCCCAGTACTTC.

The V gene is TRBV7-6, the J gene TRBJ2-2, with 13 bases fitting TRBD2. The CDR3 runs 15 residues. Germline CDR1 reads SGHVS; CDR2 reads FNYEAQ. J lost 6 bases, V lost 3 bases, and 1 base had no gene match. The CDR3 is CASSFTSGRAGELFF. The CDR3 region has the DNA TGTGCCAGCAGCTTTACTAGCGGGAGGGCCGGGGAGCTGTTTTTT.

The chain uses TRBV6-1 and TRBJ1-6, with D possibly being TRBD1 (6 bases). This CDR3 is built from 19 residues. The ends were cut back, 1 base at V and 8 bases at J, with 24 bases in the middle. Per germline, CDR1 MNHNS and CDR2 SASEGT. CDR3 sequence reads: CASSEVGWGAGVIHSPLHF. In nucleotides, the CDR3 is TGTGCCAGCAGTGAAGTAGGGTGGGGAGCAGGGGTAATTCATTCACCCCTCCACTTT.

The sample holds a few counts of this clone. DNA for the CDR3: TGTGCCATCAGTAACAGGGAAGGGACTGGAAACACCATATATTTT. Its translation is CAISNREGTGNTIYF. V and J are TRBV10-3 and TRBJ1-3; D may be TRBD1 (6 bases). V was clipped by 5 bases and J by 2 bases, with 13 bases between them. The CDR3 has 15 amino acids. The germline V gene encodes CDR1 ENHRY and CDR2 SYGVKD.

Notes on this clone: Other DNA sequences in the same sample also yield this CDR3. The V gene is TRBV3-1 (or the pseudogene TRBV3-2), the J gene TRBJ1-5; TRBD1 might be the D (5 bases). V was pared by 1 base and J by 7 bases, with 11 bases between. The length of the CDR3 is 14 residues. Germline values: CDR1 LGHDT, CDR2 YNNKEL (reference sequence). CDR3 region: CASSQAGDEQPQHF. CDR3 coding DNA: TGTGCCAGCAGCCAAGCGGGGGACGAACAGCCCCAGCATTTT.

This clone was found once. This sequence joins TRBV10-3 and TRBJ2-2; D is undetermined. There are 15 residues in the CDR3. Trimming cost V 1 base and J 3 bases, with 9 bases left between them. Germline values: CDR1 ENHRY, CDR2 SYGVKD. DNA for the CDR3: TGTGCCATCAGTGAGTTGGCGGCCGACACCGGGGAGCTGTTTTTT. It codes for CAISELAADTGELFF.

The genes are TRBV9 and TRBJ2-1, with 12 bases lining up with TRBD2. The CDR3 is 18 residues long. The V and J ends lost 4 bases and 4 bases, in that order; junction bases with no gene match: 12. Germline CDR1 and CDR2: SGDLS and YYNGEE. CDR3 protein: CASSLRWLAGGVYNEQFF. In nucleotides, the CDR3 is TGTGCCAGCAGCCTCCGATGGCTAGCGGGAGGGGTATACAATGAGCAGTTCTTC. The full variable domain, in which reference TRBV9 and TRBJ2-1 provide the parts outside the CDR3, is DSGVTQTPKHLITATGQRVTLRCSPRSGDLSVYWYQQSLDQGLQFLIQYYNGEERAKGNILERFSAQQFPDLHSELNLSSLELGDSALYFCASSLRWLAGGVYNEQFFGPGTRLTVL.

This clone has only a few counts. The CDR3 loop reads CAISVTSGSGGELFF. The DNA of the CDR3 is TGTGCCATCAGTGTGACTAGCGGGAGTGGCGGGGAGCTGTTTTTT. The rearrangement uses TRBV10-3 and TRBJ2-2, with TRBD2 matching 12 bases. The CDR3 loop spans 15 amino acids. V trimming: 4 bases; J trimming: 7 bases; junction bases outside the gene matches: 4. CDR1 is ENHRY and CDR2 is SYGVKD in the germline V gene.

The genes are TRBV6-5 and TRBJ1-6; 8 positions agree with TRBD1. CDR1 MNHEY and CDR2 SVGAGI come from the germline V gene. CDR3 size: 15 residues. Trimming removed 4 bases from V and 5 bases from J; junction bases left unmatched: 4. The CDR3 bases are TGTGCCAGCAGTTCACAGGGGGGAAATAATTCACCCCTCCACTTT. Protein: CASSSQGGNNSPLHF.

This clone was observed once. J is TRBJ2-1 and V is TRBV19; D may be TRBD1 (5 bases). CDR3 length equals 15 residues. Trimming took off 1 base at V and 6 bases at J, with 13 bases between the two ends. CDR1 LNHDA and CDR2 SQIVND come from the germline V gene (reference sequence). As DNA, the CDR3 is TGTGCCAGTAGTATAGGAGACAGTACCATCAATGAGCAGTTCTTC. This codes for CASSIGDSTINEQFF.

The V and J genes are TRBV14 and TRBJ2-7; possibly TRBD1 for D (6 bases). CDR1 and CDR2 from the germline V gene are SGHDN and FVKESK. The ends were cut back, 4 bases at V and 4 bases at J, with 8 bases in the middle. The CDR3 length is 12 residues. The CDR3 is CASSLGAYEQYF. The CDR3 region has the DNA TGTGCCAGCAGCCTGGGGGCGTACGAGCAGTACTTC.

The rearrangement links TRBV7-2 to TRBJ1-6, with 7 bases lining up with TRBD1. The CDR3 has 15 amino acids. Germline V CDR1 and CDR2: SGHTA, FQGNSA. The J segment lost 7 bases and the V segment lost 3 bases, leaving 6 bases of the junction unmatched. In nucleotides, the CDR3 is TGTGCCAGCAGCTTCTATGACAGGGAAAATTCACCCCTCCACTTT. Translation: CASSFYDRENSPLHF. Complete variable domain (other parts from reference TRBV7-2 and TRBJ1-6): GAGVSQSPSNKVTEKGKDVELRCDPISGHTALYWYRQSLGQGLEFLIYFQGNSAPDKSGLPSDRFSAERTGGSVSTLTIQRTQQEDSAVYLCASSFYDRENSPLHFGNGTRLTVT.

The V and J genes are TRBV6-2 or TRBV6-3 and TRBJ2-7, with D uncertain. The CDR3 totals 12 residues. The germline V and J ends were trimmed by 5 bases and 2 bases, with 7 bases remaining between them. Germline values: CDR1 MNHEY, CDR2 SVGEGT. This CDR3 is CASSPGAYEQYF. CDR3 nucleotides: TGTGCCAGCAGTCCCGGAGCCTACGAGCAGTACTTC.

CDR3 amino acids: CASSQDPDRGYNSPLHF. DNA of the CDR3: TGCGCCAGCAGCCAAGATCCGGACAGGGGCTATAATTCACCCCTCCACTTT. The V and J genes are TRBV4-3 and TRBJ1-6; 9 bases align to TRBD1. CDR1 is LGHNA and CDR2 is YSLEER in the germline V gene. V trimming: 0 bases; J trimming: 3 bases; junction bases outside the gene matches: 3. There are 17 residues in the CDR3.

The rearrangement joins TRBV30 to TRBJ1-5, with unresolved D. This CDR3 contains 16 residues. Germline loops: CDR1 GTSNPN, CDR2 SVGIG (reference sequence). Trimming removed 1 base from V and 0 bases from J, with 13 bases in between. This CDR3 reads CAWSERPGFSNQPQHF. CDR3 DNA sequence: TGTGCCTGGAGTGAGCGTCCGGGTTTTAGCAATCAGCCCCAGCATTTT.